One sample yielded the 21 T cell receptor beta chains listed below, sequenced in a study of blood T cells in healthy people across ages (dated by TCRdb to about 2015). The library was prepared using 5' RACE. For sequencing, an Illumina HiSeq 2500 was employed. A second PCR of roughly 7 to 11 cycles was performed with a sample-barcoded 5' primer and a J-beta primer mix. TCRdb redid the processing of the public reads, applying fastp at Q25 and MiXCR, and retained in-frame beta chains. Identical CDR3 proteins give one entry, which carries the most common genes and DNA. Within this sample are hundreds of thousands of distinct CDR3 sequences, with over 40% of them counted one time only. The top ten constitute approximately 13% of the sample. What was sequenced was blood. The receptors were gathered from a woman of 80 years or more in good health.

About this clonotype: This could be a read error, since a much larger clone is one nucleotide away. The CDR3 region has the DNA TGTGCCAACAGCCTAGCGGGCCGACAAGAGACCCAGTACTTC. Translating gives CANSLAGRQETQYF. This chain joins TRBV7-2 and TRBJ2-5; the match to TRBD2 covers 8 bases. Germline loops: CDR1 SGHTA, CDR2 FQGNSA. The CDR3 is made up of 14 amino acids.

The V and J genes are TRBV5-1 and TRBJ2-3; D is unresolved. The length of the CDR3 is 16 residues. CDR1 is SGHRS and CDR2 is YFSETQ in the germline V gene. Deletions cut 1 base from V and 1 base from J, with 13 bases between. In DNA form, the CDR3 reads TGCGCCAGCAGCTTGCCCCTGAACCAGGGCACAGATACGCAGTATTTT. Protein: CASSLPLNQGTDTQYF. Drawing the rest from reference TRBV5-1 and TRBJ2-3, the complete variable domain is KAGVTQTPRYLIKTRGQQVTLSCSPISGHRSVSWYQQTPGQGLQFLFEYFSETQRNKGNFPGRFSGRQFSNSRSEMNVSTLELGDSALYLCASSLPLNQGTDTQYFGPGTRLTVL.

This clonotype appeared a few times. Possible read error: a much larger clone is one base away. J is TRBJ2-5 and V is TRBV27; D is unclear. The CDR3 runs to 13 residues. Per the germline V gene, CDR1 is MNHEY and CDR2 is SMNVEV (reference sequence). Between the trimmed V and J ends, which lost 7 bases and 11 bases, there was a span of 20 bases. CDR3 protein: CASTPPSGNEQYF. CDR3 sequence (DNA): TGTGCCAGCACTCCCCCCTCGGGCAATGAGCAGTACTTC.

Ten or more counts support this clonotype. This chain joins TRBV7-9 and TRBJ2-7, with D unclear. V dropped 2 bases and J dropped 2 bases, with 13 bases sitting between them. CDR1 is SEHNR and CDR2 is FQNEAQ in the germline V gene (reference sequence). There are 15 residues in the CDR3. CDR3 in DNA: TGTGCCAGCAGCTTATTCGGACGGGCTACCTACGAGCAGTACTTC. Protein: CASSLFGRATYEQYF. Combining the CDR3 with reference TRBV7-9 and TRBJ2-7 gives the whole variable domain DTGVSQNPRHKITKRGQNVTFRCDPISEHNRLYWYRQTLGQGPEFLTYFQNEAQLEKSRLLSDRFSAERPKGSFSTLEIQRTEQGDSAMYLCASSLFGRATYEQYFGPGTRLTVT.

This clonotype has at least ten counts. The gene calls are TRBV5-1 and TRBJ2-2; TRBD2 matches at 7 bases. The V gene end was trimmed by 0 bases and the J gene end by 6 bases; junction bases not matched to a gene: 8. There are 16 residues in the CDR3. Germline V gene sequence: CDR1 SGHRS, CDR2 YFSETQ. The CDR3 spells CASSLGASGKAGELFF. Here the CDR3 DNA reads TGCGCCAGCAGCTTGGGGGCTAGCGGAAAGGCCGGGGAGCTGTTTTTT.

J is TRBJ2-1 and V is TRBV3-1, with 9 bases that match TRBD1. The CDR3 extends over 16 amino acids. Germline-derived CDR1 and CDR2 are LGHDT and YNNKEL (reference sequence). The junction had 12 bases not matched to a gene; V was cut back by 4 bases and J by 8 bases. The CDR3 sequence is CASSPPGTGSFDEQFF. For the CDR3, the DNA is TGTGCCAGCAGCCCCCCGGGGACAGGGTCGTTCGATGAGCAGTTCTTC.

This clonotype was detected only a few times. Written as DNA, the CDR3 is TGTGCCATCACCGGGACAGCGAACACCGGGGAGCTGTTTTTT. Translating gives CAITGTANTGELFF. V usage is TRBV10-3 and J usage is TRBJ2-2; 7 bases are shared with TRBD1. CDR1 ENHRY and CDR2 SYGVKD come from the germline V gene. The CDR3 spans 14 residues. With 7 bases clipped from V and 0 bases from J, the junction kept 2 bases outside the gene matches.

V gene TRBV20-1 combines with J gene TRBJ1-5, with 9 bases matching TRBD1. Germline V gene lookup returns CDR1 DFQATT and CDR2 SNEGSKA (reference sequence). With V trimmed by 8 bases and J by 3 bases, 11 bases remained unmatched. The CDR3 has 15 residues. As DNA, the CDR3 is TGCAGTACCTATTCGGGACAGGGCTTCAATCAGCCCCAGCATTTT. This gives the protein CSTYSGQGFNQPQHF.

This clonotype was recorded many times. The chain uses TRBV11-2 and TRBJ1-2; 8 nucleotides match TRBD1. From germline, CDR1 is SGHAT and CDR2 FQNNGV. This CDR3 is built from 16 residues. Trimming cost V 5 bases and J 4 bases; bases outside gene matches: 12. The CDR3 DNA reads as TGTGCCAGCAGCCTCGACCCCGGACAGGGCGGCTATGGCTACACCTTC. It specifies CASSLDPGQGGYGYTF. Combining the CDR3 with reference TRBV11-2 and TRBJ1-2 gives the whole variable domain EAGVAQSPRYKIIEKRQSVAFWCNPISGHATLYWYQQILGQGPKLLIQFQNNGVVDDSQLPKDRFSAERLKGVDSTLKIQPAKLEDSAVYLCASSLDPGQGGYGYTFGSGTRLTVV.

This clonotype was counted a single time. The rearrangement uses TRBV7-9 and TRBJ2-7; D call uncertain. CDR1 is SEHNR and CDR2 is FQNEAQ in the germline V gene (reference sequence). The CDR3 has 13 residues. The ends were cut back, 5 bases at V and 3 bases at J, with 11 bases in the middle. The CDR3 is CASSPPLVYEQYF. CDR3 coding DNA: TGTGCCAGCAGCCCTCCTCTGGTCTACGAGCAGTACTTC.

In DNA form, the CDR3 reads TGCGCCAGCAGATCCGGACCAGGTAACTACGAGCAGTACTTC. It codes for CASRSGPGNYEQYF. The V and J genes are TRBV5-1 and TRBJ2-7; no clear D. Germline V gives CDR1 SGHRS, CDR2 YFSETQ. The V end was cut by 5 bases, the J end by 3 bases, with 15 bases between. The CDR3 covers 14 residues.

V and J are TRBV5-1 and TRBJ2-5; the D is unclear. The last part of the DNA fits TRBJ2-7 better; the J call may be wrong. Germline values: CDR1 SGHRS, CDR2 YFSETQ. The CDR3 covers 14 residues. CDR3 loop: CASSLAVTTYEQYF. In DNA, the CDR3 is TGCGCCAGCAGCTTGGCCGTTACGACCTACGAGCAGTACTTC.

There are many counts of this clonotype. The gene calls are TRBV20-1 and TRBJ1-5; D not resolved. Trimming took 5 bases from V and 0 from J, leaving 8 bases between them. This CDR3 is built from 13 residues. CDR1 DFQATT and CDR2 SNEGSKA come from the germline V gene (reference sequence). The CDR3 sequence is CSAWEGSNQPQHF. The CDR3 region has the DNA TGCAGTGCTTGGGAGGGTAGCAATCAGCCCCAGCATTTT.

About this clonotype itself: Mismatch with germline at one junction end may stem from a read error. CDR3 in DNA: TGCACCAGCGGGGATAGCGGGGGGGCGGAAGAGCAGTTCTTC. It specifies CTSGDSGGAEEQFF. The chain uses TRBV10-2 and TRBJ2-1, with TRBD2 identical over 11 bases. Germline V gene sequence: CDR1 WSHSY, CDR2 SAAADI. There are 14 residues in the CDR3.

As to this clonotype: One end of the junction fails to match germline, which may point to a read error. The chain couples TRBV7-2 to TRBJ2-1, with D perhaps assigned TRBD1 or TRBD2 (5 bases each). There are 14 residues in the CDR3. Germline V CDR1 and CDR2: SGHTA, FQGNSA. CDR3 bases: TGTGCCTGCAGCTTAGATTCGGGACGCAATGAGCAGTTCTTC. Translating it yields CACSLDSGRNEQFF. The full variable domain, its missing parts supplied by reference TRBV7-2 and TRBJ2-1, is GAGVSQSPSNKVTEKGKDVELRCDPISGHTALYWYRQSLGQGLEFLIYFQGNSAPDKSGLPSDRFSAERTGGSVSTLTIQRTQQEDSAVYLCACSLDSGRNEQFFGPGTRLTVL.

Turning to this clonotype: Being one base from a much bigger clone, this may be a read error. The chain employs TRBV6-1 and TRBJ2-1; D might be TRBD2 (6 bases). Trimming pared 6 bases from V and 6 bases from J, leaving 18 bases between. Looked up from germline, CDR1 is MNHNS and CDR2 is SASEGT. This CDR3 is built from 15 residues. The CDR3 is CASRAREFAINEQFF. The CDR3, as DNA: TGTGCCAGCAGAGCCCGGGAGTTCGCTATCAATGAGCAGTTCTTC.

As regards this clonotype: This may come from a read error, since a much larger clone is one base off. This chain links TRBV7-8 with TRBJ2-3; a possible D gene is TRBD1 (5 bases). Looked up from germline, CDR1 is SGHVS and CDR2 is FQNEAQ. With 3 bases removed from V and 1 base from J, the gap between germline ends came to 17 bases. This CDR3 is built from 17 residues. CDR3 sequence reads: CASSFLAGLSGTDTQYF. Written as DNA, the CDR3 is TGTGCCAGCAGCTTTTTAGCAGGGCTTTCGGGCACAGATACGCAGTATTTT.

On this clonotype itself: One base away lies a much larger clone, so this may be a sequencing read error. This chain connects TRBV6-6 to TRBJ2-3; D may be TRBD2 (6 bases). V was trimmed by 4 bases and J by 2 bases, leaving 10 bases between them. CDR1 is MNHNY and CDR2 is SVGAGI in the germline V gene (reference sequence). This CDR3 is built from 14 residues. The CDR3, as DNA: TGTGCCAGCAGTTGGGCGGGGTTCACAGATACGCAGTATTTT. Amino acids: CASSWAGFTDTQYF.

The rearrangement links TRBV7-2 to TRBJ2-7; TRBD2 aligns across 14 bases. The CDR3 covers 15 residues. V lost 6 bases to trimming and J lost 6 bases; unmatched junction nucleotides: 7. Germline V gives CDR1 SGHTA, CDR2 FQGNSA. The CDR3 reads CASRRQTSGGAEQYF. CDR3 coding DNA: TGTGCCAGCAGAAGACAGACTAGCGGGGGGGCCGAGCAGTACTTC.

This chain links TRBV10-3 with TRBJ2-2, with 9 positions matching TRBD1. Germline CDR1 and CDR2: ENHRY and SYGVKD. This CDR3 region has 14 residues. Unmatched junction bases numbered 3, after V lost 6 bases and J lost 4 bases. The CDR3 region is CAIRIQGATGELFF. In nucleotides, the CDR3 is TGTGCCATCAGAATACAGGGGGCCACCGGGGAGCTGTTTTTT.

As regards this clonotype: Just one base apart from a much larger clone, this may be a read error. This rearrangement joins TRBV10-3 to TRBJ2-3; D may be TRBD2 (6 bases). The CDR3 length is 14 residues. Germline V lookup: CDR1 ENHRY, CDR2 SYGVKD. For the CDR3, the DNA is TGTGCCATCAGTGAATTGGGAGGCACAGGTACGCAGTATTTT. It specifies CAISELGGTGTQYF.